The clone carrying this T cell receptor beta chain occurred a few times. These data are taken from a study of patients and donors after allogeneic stem cell transplantation. CDR3 length: 16 amino acids. Germline CDR1 LGHDT, CDR2 YNNKEL (reference sequence). Losses at the gene ends were 3 bases for V and 7 bases for J; bases not matched to a gene: 6. One entry per CDR3 protein results from TCRdb running MiXCR on the RT-PCR reads. The sample shows about 960,000 distinct CDR3 sequences, more than 15% of them seen only once. V and J are TRBV3-1 and TRBJ2-2; 12 bases match TRBD2. Sequencing was performed on blood, either unsorted or a sorted T cell fraction (not recorded which). This sequence was found in a human donor who was either an allogeneic HSCT recipient or a stem cell or donor lymphocyte infusion donor (not recorded which). It is not recorded whose cells these are; they may come from a transplant donor. CDR3: CASSHLAGGPGGELFF. The CDR3 region has the DNA TGTGCCAGCAGCCACCTAGCGGGGGGGCCAGGCGGGGAGCTGTTTTTT.